This T cell receptor beta chain was observed in a study of T and B cells in COVID-19 patients. Background on the study: Critical illness requiring mechanical ventilation or extracorporeal membrane oxygenation affected 12 of 20 active-infection patients. Of some 21 active-infection patients, under 19 carried comorbidities linked to unfavorable COVID-19 outcome.

This clonotype counts as medium-sized. Its antigen is still unknown. CDR1 MNHEY and CDR2 SMNVEV come from the germline V gene (reference sequence). CDR3 size: 13 residues. Trimming cost V 4 bases and J 0 bases, with 4 bases left between them. Blood genomic DNA input for TRB amplification was about 240-500 ng. TRB rearrangements were amplified by multiplex PCR with BIOMED2 TRB-A/B primers. MiXCR was run by TCRdb on the multiplex PCR reads, yielding one entry per CDR3 protein. The data contain roughly 13,000 distinct CDR3 sequences, 28% of them singletons. Study-level findings and limits: Active COVID-19 showed highly clonal TRB repertoires; recovery showed diversity and richness above healthy donors. CD4+, regulatory T cell, CD8+ and sorted SARS-CoV-2-responsive or tetramer+ T cells were not yet sequenced.

The sequenced sample was blood. The chain has TRBV27 and TRBJ2-1; D gene unclear. The sequence was obtained from a human donor who had recovered from COVID-19. CDR3 nucleotide sequence: TGTGCCAGCAGTTCCCGCTCCTACAATGAGCAGTTCTTC. Translating gives CASSSRSYNEQFF.